Given below is one T cell receptor (beta chain) in context. This clone occurred once. What this receptor recognizes is not known. The record has no base qualities; no much larger clone is one base away. Taken from cysteine to phenylalanine, the CDR3 has 14 residues. Only the CDR3 DNA is retained, 42 bases long and in frame from the first base. Trimming accounts for 3 bases at V and 6 bases at J, while the number of junction bases matched to no gene is 7. From a lookup of the germline V gene, CDR1 and CDR2 are KGHSH and LQKENI. Library method: the immunoSEQ multiplex PCR assay. The original methods were these. A statistical classification framework was built to diagnose cytomegalovirus status from the catalog of TCR beta chain sequences. TCRdb carries this immuneACCESS record with in-frame sequences only. Its versions omit some clonotypes, under half of them owing to an unresolved V gene in the studies checked, with the rest unexplained. V and J calls and clone size come straight from that table; D and trimming were deduced from the DNA. The sample contains just under 75,000 clones, just under 95% of them found a single time. The ten largest clones add up to about 3.5% of the sample.

This record comes from a study of cytomegalovirus exposure and HLA in healthy donors (dated by TCRdb to about 2017). A note on the overall study: According to a later analysis, the 110 or so validation repertoires were produced on the same platform as the approximately 610 repertoires of the first cohort. The study was designed to test whether signatures of past pathogen exposure could be identified by cataloging public T cell receptors. To predict cytomegalovirus infection status, the study brought together high-throughput TCR immunosequencing, statistical association of individual TCRs with disease status, and machine learning. A separate validation cohort of about 110 different subjects was used in addition to the roughly 670-subject first cohort. The paper as a whole reports these results and caveats: In vitro tests confirmed that a few of the cytomegalovirus-associated TCR beta chains recognize cytomegalovirus antigens. In a later analysis, TCRs clustered in the first cohort were found to also tend to co-occur in the roughly 120 validation repertoires, with approximately 93% of cluster scores above 0. Across donors, most TCR sequences were observed very rarely, whereas some public TCRs were present in many individuals. All 130 or so repertoires were used to score co-occurrence in the validation cohort in a later analysis, because that analysis had no HLA typing for the cohort. The classifier was reported to diagnose cytomegalovirus status with high specificity and sensitivity in both the original and validation cohorts. According to the authors, the approach could potentially be generalized to other disease states and immunological phenotypes. The study listed 164 TCR beta chains as associated with cytomegalovirus.

The donors belonged to the validation cohort of 90 to 150 subjects, which was separate from the approximately 680-subject first cohort. The sequenced sample consisted of PBMCs. The TCR sequence derives from a woman younger than 30 in good health and CMV-seropositive. The chain couples TRBV18 to TRBJ2-7; a stretch of 8 junction bases matches TRBD1. The CDR3 region has the sequence CASSPTDRGFEQYF. The nucleotides are TGTGCCAGCTCACCTACTGACAGGGGCTTCGAGCAGTACTTC.